The clone carrying this TCR beta chain has only a few counts. Its antigen is as yet unknown. This record comes from a study of CD8 T cells in ankylosing spondylitis. Findings and caveats of the study: Matched synovial fluid from ankylosing spondylitis patients was reported to be enriched for disease-linked clones. Several of the motif variants were reported before in synovial fluid and blood from reactive arthritis. Apparently characteristic of ankylosing spondylitis blood was a TCR beta motif (about eight highly homologous variants).

TCRdb re-analysed the 5' RACE reads in MiXCR, keeping a single row per CDR3 protein. The data show about 390,000 distinct CDR3 sequences, with approximately 20% seen just once and about a sixth held by the top ten. The ends lost 3 bases at V and 3 bases at J; junction bases unmatched: 7. The CDR3 consists of 15 residues. Germline CDR1 SGHRS, CDR2 YFSETQ. This chain links TRBV5-1 with TRBJ2-7, with 9 positions matching TRBD2. The receptor comes from a male donor with ankylosing spondylitis. The sample taken for sequencing was blood, either unsorted or a sorted T cell fraction (not recorded which). CDR3 protein: CASSSLASGNYEQYF. The DNA of the CDR3 is TGCGCCAGCAGCTCGTTAGCTAGCGGGAACTACGAGCAGTACTTC.